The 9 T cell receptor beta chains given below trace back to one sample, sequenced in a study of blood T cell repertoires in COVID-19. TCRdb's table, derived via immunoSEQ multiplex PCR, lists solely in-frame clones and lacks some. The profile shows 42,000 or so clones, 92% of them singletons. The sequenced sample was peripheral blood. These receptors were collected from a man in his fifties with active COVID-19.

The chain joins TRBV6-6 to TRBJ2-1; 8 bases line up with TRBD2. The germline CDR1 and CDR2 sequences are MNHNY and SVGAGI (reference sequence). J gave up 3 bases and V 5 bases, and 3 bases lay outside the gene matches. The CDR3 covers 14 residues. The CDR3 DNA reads TGTGCCAGCAGTAGCGGGAGCCTCTACAATGAGCAGTTCTTC. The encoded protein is CASSSGSLYNEQFF.

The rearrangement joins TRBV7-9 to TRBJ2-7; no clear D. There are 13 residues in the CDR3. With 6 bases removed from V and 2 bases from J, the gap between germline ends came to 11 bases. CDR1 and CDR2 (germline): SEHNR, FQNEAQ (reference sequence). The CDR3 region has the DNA TGTGCCAGCAGATCTCAGGCGACCTACGAGCAGTACTTC. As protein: CASRSQATYEQYF.

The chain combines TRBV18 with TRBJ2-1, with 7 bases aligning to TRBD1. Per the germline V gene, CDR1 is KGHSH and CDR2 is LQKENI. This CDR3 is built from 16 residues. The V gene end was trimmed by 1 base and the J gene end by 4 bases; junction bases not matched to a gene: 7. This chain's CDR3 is CASSPLQGVIYNEQFF. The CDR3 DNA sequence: TGTGCCAGCTCACCACTGCAGGGGGTAATTTACAATGAGCAGTTCTTC.

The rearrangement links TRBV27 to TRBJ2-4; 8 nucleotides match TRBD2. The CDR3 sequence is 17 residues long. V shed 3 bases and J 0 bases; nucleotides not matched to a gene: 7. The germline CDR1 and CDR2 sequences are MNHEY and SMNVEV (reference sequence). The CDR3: CASSFRPGGPAKNIQYF. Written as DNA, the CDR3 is TGTGCCAGCAGTTTCAGGCCGGGAGGGCCAGCCAAAAACATTCAGTACTTC.

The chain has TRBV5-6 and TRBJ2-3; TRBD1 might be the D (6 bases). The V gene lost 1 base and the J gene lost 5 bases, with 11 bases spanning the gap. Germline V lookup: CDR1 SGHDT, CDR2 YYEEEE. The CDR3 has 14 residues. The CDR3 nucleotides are TGTGCCAGCAGCTTGTCAGGGGTCGGAGATACGCAGTATTTT. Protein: CASSLSGVGDTQYF.

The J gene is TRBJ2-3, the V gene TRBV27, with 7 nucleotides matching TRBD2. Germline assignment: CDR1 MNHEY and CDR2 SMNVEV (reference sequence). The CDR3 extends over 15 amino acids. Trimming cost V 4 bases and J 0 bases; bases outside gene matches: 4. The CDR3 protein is CASSSRGSSTDTQYF. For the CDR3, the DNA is TGTGCCAGCAGTTCGCGGGGGTCTAGCACAGATACGCAGTATTTT.

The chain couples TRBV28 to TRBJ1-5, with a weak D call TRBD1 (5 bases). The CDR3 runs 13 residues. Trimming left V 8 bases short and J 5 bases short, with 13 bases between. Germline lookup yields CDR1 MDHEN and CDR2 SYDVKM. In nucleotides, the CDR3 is TGTGCCAGCGGGGGAGGGATCTATCAGCCCCAGCATTTT. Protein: CASGGGIYQPQHF.

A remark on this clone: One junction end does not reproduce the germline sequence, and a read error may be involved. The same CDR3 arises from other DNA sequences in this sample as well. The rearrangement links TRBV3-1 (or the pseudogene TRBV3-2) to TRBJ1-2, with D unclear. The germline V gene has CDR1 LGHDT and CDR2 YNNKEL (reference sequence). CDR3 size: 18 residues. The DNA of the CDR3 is TGTGCCAGCAGCCAAGACGGTCCCGAGCTAGATCCGGCCTATGGCTACACTTTC. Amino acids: CASSQDGPELDPAYGYTF.

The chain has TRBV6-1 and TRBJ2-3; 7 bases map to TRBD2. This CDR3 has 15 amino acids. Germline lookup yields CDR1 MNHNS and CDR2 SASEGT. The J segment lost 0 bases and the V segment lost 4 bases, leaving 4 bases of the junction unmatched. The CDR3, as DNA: TGTGCCAGCAGTGTAGCGGGCGTGAGCACAGATACGCAGTATTTT. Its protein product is CASSVAGVSTDTQYF.